What follows are 9 T cell receptor beta chains derived from one specimen sequenced in a study of cytomegalovirus exposure and HLA in healthy donors. 60 Vbeta and 13 Jbeta primers were used in PCR. Clones were read by immunoSEQ multiplex PCR, and TCRdb kept only the in-frame ones, dropping some. The top ten hold around 10% of the sample, which has about 76,000 clones, roughly 72% seen once. Sequencing was performed on PBMCs. These receptor sequences come from a woman in her forties in good health and CMV-seropositive.

The genes are TRBV9 and TRBJ1-2, with 7 positions matching TRBD1. With 10 bases clipped from V and 7 bases from J, the junction kept 13 bases outside the gene matches. Germline assignment: CDR1 SGDLS and CDR2 YYNGEE. This CDR3 is 13 amino acids long. CDR3 residues: CASARGGEGGYTF. CDR3 sequence (DNA): TGTGCCTCCGCCCGAGGGGGCGAGGGTGGCTACACCTTC.

This rearrangement joins TRBV7-9 to TRBJ2-7, with D unclear. V shed 0 bases and J shed 3 bases, with 12 bases lying between them. CDR1 SEHNR and CDR2 FQNEAQ come from the germline V gene (reference sequence). This CDR3 is 15 amino acids long. The CDR3 here is CASSLAESYGYEQYF. The DNA for the CDR3 is TGTGCCAGCAGCTTAGCGGAGTCCTATGGCTACGAGCAGTACTTC.

The chain joins TRBV23-1 to TRBJ1-5; TRBD1 matches 11 bases. TRBV23-1 is recorded as an ORF, its role being uncertain. The CDR3 runs 19 residues. V lost 1 base and J lost 0; bases outside the gene matches: 8. CDR3: CASSQCVRDRGYSNQPQHF. CDR3 bases: TGCGCCAGCAGTCAATGCGTCCGGGACAGGGGGTATAGCAATCAGCCCCAGCATTTT.

This chain uses TRBV30 with TRBJ1-5; D unclear. The ends were cut back, 2 bases at V and 0 bases at J, with 5 bases in the middle. The CDR3 loop spans 13 amino acids. The germline V gene encodes CDR1 GTSNPN and CDR2 SVGIG (reference sequence). This CDR3 is CAWSTSSNQPQHF. DNA for the CDR3: TGTGCCTGGAGTACCAGTAGCAATCAGCCCCAGCATTTT.

The V gene is TRBV5-1, the J gene TRBJ1-1, with TRBD1 matching over 7 bases. V lost 3 bases and J lost 1; bases outside the gene matches: 3. In germline, CDR1 is SGHRS, CDR2 YFSETQ. CDR3 size: 14 residues. The DNA of the CDR3 is TGCGCCAGCAGCTCACAGGGGAAGAACACTGAAGCTTTCTTT. Its protein product is CASSSQGKNTEAFF.

This clone turned up a few times. The chain uses TRBV7-8 and TRBJ2-7; maybe TRBD1 (5 bases). The CDR3 loop spans 14 amino acids. V lost 2 bases, J lost 6 bases, and 14 bases lay in between. Germline CDR1 SGHVS, CDR2 FQNEAQ. The CDR3 sequence is CASSLTDRFGEQYF. The CDR3 nucleotides are TGTGCCAGCAGCTTAACCGACAGATTTGGCGAGCAGTACTTC.

This chain joins TRBV10-3 and TRBJ2-3; 10 nucleotides align to TRBD2. The germline V gene has CDR1 ENHRY and CDR2 SYGVKD. The CDR3 contains 16 residues. V gave up 6 bases and J gave up 0 bases; unmatched junction bases: 6. DNA for the CDR3: TGTGCCATCAGGGCTAGCGGGAGACTTAGCACAGATACGCAGTATTTT. Residues: CAIRASGRLSTDTQYF.

This chain links TRBV30 with TRBJ1-2, with TRBD1 matching 12 bases. The V segment lost 4 bases and the J segment 6 bases; nucleotides outside the gene matches: 12. There are 16 residues in the CDR3. Germline lookup yields CDR1 GTSNPN and CDR2 SVGIG (reference sequence). DNA of the CDR3: TGTGCCTGGATATCCTCCTTCGGGACAGGGGGCAATGGCTACACCTTC. As protein: CAWISSFGTGGNGYTF.

This clone has a single count. The CDR3 reads CASSVGISGLTDTQYF. For the CDR3, the DNA is TGTGCCAGCAGCGTAGGAATTAGCGGACTCACAGATACGCAGTATTTT. This sequence joins TRBV9 and TRBJ2-3; D possibly corresponds to TRBD2 (6 bases). The CDR3 covers 16 residues. V gave up 0 bases and J gave up 2 bases, with 13 bases separating them. Per germline, CDR1 SGDLS and CDR2 YYNGEE.